These 28 T cell receptor beta chains came from one sample sequenced in a study of shared clonotypes between healthy human individuals. The table came from immunoSEQ multiplex PCR; TCRdb's copy has only in-frame clones and leaves some out. This sample has 400,000 to 500,000 clones, with about 79% found just once. The sequenced sample was PBMCs. The receptors were sampled from a woman aged 40 to 50 in good health. Some clones in this sample may be carry-over from other donors' samples.

The rearrangement links TRBV5-1 to TRBJ2-3; either TRBD1 or TRBD2 may supply D (5 bases each). Germline-derived CDR1 and CDR2 are SGHRS and YFSETQ. The CDR3 totals 15 residues. Trimming shortened V by 6 bases and J by 2 bases, and 16 bases separated the two germline ends. CDR3 residues: CASNLEPGPTDTQYF. The CDR3 DNA is TGCGCCAGCAACCTGGAACCGGGACCCACAGATACGCAGTATTTT. Full variable domain (missing parts from reference TRBV5-1 and TRBJ2-3): KAGVTQTPRYLIKTRGQQVTLSCSPISGHRSVSWYQQTPGQGLQFLFEYFSETQRNKGNFPGRFSGRQFSNSRSEMNVSTLELGDSALYLCASNLEPGPTDTQYFGPGTRLTVL.

This clone was recorded at least ten times. In the same sample, other DNA sequences code for this CDR3. This sequence joins TRBV19 and TRBJ2-1; 13 bases map to TRBD2. Germline V CDR1 and CDR2: LNHDA, SQIVND (reference sequence). CDR3 length equals 16 residues. V lost 6 bases and J lost 10; bases outside the gene matches: 12. CDR3 sequence reads: CASSPSRTSGGSEQFF. Here the CDR3 DNA reads TGTGCCAGTAGCCCAAGTCGGACTAGCGGGGGCTCCGAGCAGTTCTTC.

V gene TRBV9 combines with J gene TRBJ1-3, with TRBD1 matching over 10 bases. The CDR3 runs to 18 residues. Trimming at V came to 4 bases and at J to 4 bases, leaving 14 bases not matched to a gene. Germline CDR1 is SGDLS and CDR2 is YYNGEE. The CDR3 DNA sequence: TGTGCCAGCAGCTTTGGAACCGGGACAGGGGTTTCCGGAAACACCATATATTTT. It is translated as CASSFGTGTGVSGNTIYF.

V gene TRBV4-1 combines with J gene TRBJ1-4; D possibly corresponds to TRBD1 (6 bases). V was pared by 4 bases and J by 7 bases, with 16 bases between. The CDR3 extends over 15 amino acids. Per the germline V gene, CDR1 is MGHRA and CDR2 is YSYEKL. The DNA for the CDR3 is TGCGCCAGCAGCCCTTATGGGCTAGGGGGTGAAAAACTGTTTTTT. This gives the protein CASSPYGLGGEKLFF.

V usage is TRBV6-1 and J usage is TRBJ1-2, with unresolved D. The CDR3 length is 14 residues. Trimming shortened V by 4 bases and J by 0 bases, and 9 bases separated the two germline ends. CDR1 and CDR2 from the germline V gene are MNHNS and SASEGT. In DNA, the CDR3 is TGTGCCAGCAGTGTGTCCTCAGCTAACTATGGCTACACCTTC. This translates into CASSVSSANYGYTF.

The chain employs TRBV18 and TRBJ2-1; 14 nucleotides line up with TRBD2. CDR3 length: 18 amino acids. V dropped 1 base and J dropped 8; count of bases not matched to a gene: 10. Germline CDR1 KGHSH, CDR2 LQKENI. The CDR3 protein is CASSPRGLAGGEGHEQFF. Here the CDR3 DNA reads TGTGCCAGCTCACCACGAGGACTAGCGGGAGGCGAAGGGCATGAGCAGTTCTTC. The full variable domain, in which reference TRBV18 and TRBJ2-1 provide the parts outside the CDR3, is NAGVMQNPRHLVRRRGQEARLRCSPMKGHSHVYWYRQLPEEGLKFMVYLQKENIIDESGMPKERFSAEFPKEGPSILRIQQVVRGDSAAYFCASSPRGLAGGEGHEQFFGPGTRLTVL.

The chain couples TRBV5-6 to TRBJ2-3; TRBD2 aligns across 9 bases. Germline CDR1 SGHDT, CDR2 YYEEEE. V was pared by 3 bases and J by 1 base, with 9 bases of the junction left unmatched. The CDR3 is made up of 17 amino acids. In DNA form, the CDR3 reads TGTGCCAGCAGCTCGATTTTAGCGGGAGCGGGCACAGATACGCAGTATTTT. Protein sequence: CASSSILAGAGTDTQYF.

This clone was seen only a few times. Other DNA sequences of this sample code for an identical CDR3. This chain uses TRBV29-1 with TRBJ1-3; 9 nucleotides align to TRBD1. CDR1 SQVTM and CDR2 ANQGSEA come from the germline V gene. V was clipped by 3 bases and J by 3 bases; unmatched bases: 6. CDR3 size: 15 residues. The CDR3 coding sequence is TGCAGCGTTGACCTCGGACAGGGGTTTGGAAACACCATATATTTT. Translated: CSVDLGQGFGNTIYF. Combining the CDR3 with reference TRBV29-1 and TRBJ1-3 gives the whole variable domain SAVISQKPSRDICQRGTSLTIQCQVDSQVTMMFWYRQQPGQSLTLIATANQGSEATYESGFVIDKFPISRPNLTFSTLTVSNMSPEDSSIYLCSVDLGQGFGNTIYFGEGSWLTVV.

The rearrangement uses TRBV7-2 and TRBJ1-5; D remains unclear. The germline CDR1 and CDR2 sequences are SGHTA and FQGNSA. The CDR3 totals 16 residues. V was shortened by 2 bases and J by 4 bases, with 15 bases between the two germline ends. The CDR3 loop is CASSLFATAINQPQHF. CDR3 nucleotides: TGTGCCAGCAGCTTATTTGCAACAGCCATTAATCAGCCCCAGCATTTT.

The CDR3 region has the DNA TGTGCCAGCAGTGTTCGTGGATCCCTTCCCGATGAGCAGTTCTTC. Translating gives CASSVRGSLPDEQFF. The J gene is TRBJ2-1, the V gene TRBV2; D gene ambiguous. The CDR3 has 15 residues. Germline V gene data show CDR1 as SNHLY and CDR2 as FYNNEI. V was pared by 4 bases and J by 8 bases, with 18 bases between.

The chain recombines TRBV6-1 with TRBJ2-7; D is unresolved. CDR3 length: 14 residues. Germline CDR1 and CDR2: MNHNS and SASEGT. The germline V and J ends were trimmed by 2 bases and 2 bases, with 10 bases remaining between them. The CDR3 DNA reads TGTGCCAGCAGTGAAATTGGGGAAGCCTACGAGCAGTACTTC. It codes for CASSEIGEAYEQYF.

This clone was detected once. This chain joins TRBV5-1 and TRBJ1-1, with D hard to call. The CDR3 extends over 13 amino acids. Deletions cut 4 bases from V and 0 bases from J, with 7 bases between. CDR1 and CDR2 from the germline V gene are SGHRS and YFSETQ. The CDR3 protein is CASSTSMNTEAFF. The CDR3 DNA follows: TGCGCCAGCAGCACGTCAATGAACACTGAAGCTTTCTTT.

This sequence joins TRBV7-2 and TRBJ1-5; D remains unclear. The V and J ends lost 3 bases and 0 bases respectively, with 3 bases between them. CDR3 length: 13 amino acids. Germline-derived CDR1 and CDR2 are SGHTA and FQGNSA. CDR3 sequence: CASSFDSNQPQHF. Here the CDR3 DNA reads TGTGCCAGCAGCTTTGATAGCAATCAGCCCCAGCATTTT. Variable domain in full (rest from reference TRBV7-2 and TRBJ1-5): GAGVSQSPSNKVTEKGKDVELRCDPISGHTALYWYRQSLGQGLEFLIYFQGNSAPDKSGLPSDRFSAERTGGSVSTLTIQRTQQEDSAVYLCASSFDSNQPQHFGDGTRLSIL.

Regarding this clone: Other nucleotide sequences from this sample produce the same CDR3. The CDR3 region is CASSPGNGETQYF. CDR3 in DNA: TGTGCCAGCTCACCAGGGAATGGAGAGACCCAGTACTTC. The rearrangement links TRBV18 to TRBJ2-5, with D uncertain. CDR1 is KGHSH, CDR2 LQKENI, per germline. The CDR3 length is 13 residues. V was cut by 2 bases and J by 4 bases, with 8 bases left in between.

The rearrangement joins TRBV14 to TRBJ1-1; D remains ambiguous. Germline V gene sequence: CDR1 SGHDN, CDR2 FVKESK. The CDR3 sequence is 14 residues long. V was trimmed by 2 bases and J by 1 base, leaving 8 bases between them. The CDR3: CASSQTGRNTEAFF. The CDR3 DNA reads as TGTGCCAGCAGCCAAACGGGCCGGAACACTGAAGCTTTCTTT.

The chain recombines TRBV30 with TRBJ2-2; D is uncertain. The CDR3 spans 13 residues. V lost 4 bases and J 7 bases, leaving 13 bases between the germline ends. The V gene's germline CDR1 is GTSNPN and CDR2 SVGIG (reference sequence). The CDR3 loop is CAWNSIRVGELFF. The CDR3 DNA sequence: TGTGCCTGGAATTCGATTAGGGTCGGGGAGCTGTTTTTT.

Worth noting for this clone: Different DNA sequences within this sample yield the same CDR3. The rearrangement links TRBV7-6 to TRBJ2-2; the match to TRBD1 covers 10 bases. The V gene end was trimmed by 5 bases and the J gene end by 6 bases; junction bases not matched to a gene: 6. The CDR3 sequence is 15 residues long. Germline loops: CDR1 SGHVS, CDR2 FNYEAQ. The CDR3 DNA is TGTGCCAGCAGCCTCGGGACAGGGGTTCCCGGGGAGCTGTTTTTT. Amino acids: CASSLGTGVPGELFF.

There are a few counts of this clone. The chain links TRBV10-1 to TRBJ2-7; D uncertain. V lost 8 bases and J 2 bases, leaving 10 bases between the germline ends. Germline V gene sequence: CDR1 WNHNN, CDR2 SYGVQD (reference sequence). This CDR3 is 12 amino acids long. DNA of the CDR3: TGCGCCAGCGGTCGGCGGACCTACGAGCAGTACTTC. Residues: CASGRRTYEQYF.

The chain has TRBV10-1 and TRBJ2-3; 10 bases agree with TRBD2. This CDR3 is built from 14 residues. The germline V gene has CDR1 WNHNN and CDR2 SYGVQD (reference sequence). Trimming removed 5 bases from V and 9 bases from J; junction bases left unmatched: 8. CDR3 loop: CASSTGTSEGTQYF. The CDR3, as DNA: TGCGCCAGCAGTACCGGGACTAGCGAAGGGACGCAGTATTTT.

The gene calls are TRBV5-6 and TRBJ2-1; 9 bases map to TRBD2. Per the germline V gene, CDR1 is SGHDT and CDR2 is YYEEEE. J lost 9 bases, V lost 4 bases, and 5 bases had no gene match. The CDR3 has 13 amino acids. The CDR3 loop reads CASSGTSFGEQFF. CDR3 DNA: TGTGCCAGCAGCGGGACTAGCTTTGGTGAGCAGTTCTTC.

Only one count was recorded for this clone. This chain links TRBV29-1 with TRBJ1-1, with D maybe TRBD1 (6 bases). The CDR3 contains 13 residues. V lost 7 bases and J lost 2, with 14 bases in between. CDR1 is SQVTM, CDR2 ANQGSEA, per germline. The CDR3 sequence is CSARTVANTEAFF. The CDR3 DNA is TGCAGCGCCAGGACAGTTGCCAACACTGAAGCTTTCTTT.

The table lists this clone with a few counts. V gene TRBV28 combines with J gene TRBJ1-1; D is undetermined. The CDR3 is made up of 13 amino acids. The V gene lost 3 bases and the J gene lost 1 base, with 6 bases spanning the gap. Germline loops: CDR1 MDHEN, CDR2 SYDVKM. The CDR3 nucleotides are TGTGCCAGCAGTTTGACGAGGAACACTGAAGCTTTCTTT. Its protein product is CASSLTRNTEAFF.

The chain combines TRBV5-1 with TRBJ1-1; D not resolved. The CDR3 is 13 amino acids. V was shortened by 5 bases and J by 0 bases, with 8 bases between the two germline ends. Germline V CDR1 and CDR2: SGHRS, YFSETQ. CDR3 nucleotide sequence: TGCGCCAGCAGTAGTGACCTGAACACTGAAGCTTTCTTT. Its protein is CASSSDLNTEAFF.

The chain couples TRBV9 to TRBJ2-2, with D uncertain. The CDR3 is 14 residues long. CDR1 SGDLS and CDR2 YYNGEE come from the germline V gene. V was clipped by 0 bases and J by 4 bases, with 7 bases between them. In DNA form, the CDR3 reads TGTGCCAGCAGCGTAGCGTGGAGCACCGGGGAGCTGTTTTTT. As protein: CASSVAWSTGELFF.

This chain joins TRBV18 and TRBJ1-2, with 8 bases aligning to TRBD1. The CDR3 contains 13 residues. V shed 4 bases and J 5 bases; nucleotides not matched to a gene: 3. Per germline, CDR1 KGHSH and CDR2 LQKENI. The CDR3 DNA follows: TGTGCCAGCTCACTGGGGACAGGATATGGCTACACCTTC. Translation gives CASSLGTGYGYTF.

The V and J genes are TRBV19 and TRBJ2-5; no reliable D call. Trimming left V 8 bases short and J 5 bases short, with 15 bases between. This CDR3 has 13 residues. Germline values: CDR1 LNHDA, CDR2 SQIVND (reference sequence). CDR3 in amino acids: CASGVRAQETQYF. DNA for the CDR3: TGTGCCAGTGGGGTTCGGGCTCAGGAGACCCAGTACTTC.

The V gene is TRBV4-3, the J gene TRBJ2-2; TRBD1 or TRBD2 may be the D gene (5 bases each). Trimming took off 1 base at V and 5 bases at J, with 11 bases between the two ends. Germline values: CDR1 LGHNA, CDR2 YSLEER. The CDR3 runs to 15 residues. The DNA of the CDR3 is TGCGCCAGCAGCCAAGTGACTGGGGGAACCGGGGAGCTGTTTTTT. Its translation: CASSQVTGGTGELFF.

Points on this clone: One base away lies a much larger clone, so this may be a sequencing read error. Other DNA sequences in this sample translate to the same CDR3. The V gene is TRBV30, the J gene TRBJ2-7; unclear D gene. Germline values: CDR1 GTSNPN, CDR2 SVGIG (reference sequence). This CDR3 has 11 residues. Trimming cost V 1 base and J 2 bases, with 3 bases left between them. CDR3 loop: CAWSGPYEQYF. Written as DNA, the CDR3 is TGTGCCTGGAGTGGACCCTACGAGCAGTACTTC.